The 10 T cell receptor beta chains in this list originate from one sample, sequenced in a study of blood T cell repertoires in COVID-19. Produced via immunoSEQ multiplex PCR; TCRdb's table is partial and in-frame only. The sample has over 150,000 clones, around 89% seen once. Sequencing was done on a sample of peripheral blood. The source is a man aged 18 to 29 who had recovered from COVID-19.

The chain recombines TRBV7-2 with TRBJ2-1; 14 positions match TRBD2. The CDR3 totals 14 residues. Germline assignment: CDR1 SGHTA and CDR2 FQGNSA. Unmatched junction bases numbered 6, after V lost 7 bases and J lost 10 bases. CDR3: CASIPGLAGVEQFF. In nucleotides, the CDR3 is TGTGCCAGCATTCCGGGACTAGCGGGAGTCGAGCAGTTCTTC.

The chain carries TRBV2 and TRBJ1-5; D remains unclear. CDR1 SNHLY and CDR2 FYNNEI come from the germline V gene. Trimming cost V 3 bases and J 7 bases, with 16 bases left between them. The CDR3 has 15 amino acids. Written as DNA, the CDR3 is TGTGCCAGCAGTGAGCCGGGGAACGGCGAGCAGCCCCAGCATTTT. Its translation: CASSEPGNGEQPQHF.

This clone was found once. V and J are TRBV14 and TRBJ2-3, with D tentatively TRBD1 (6 bases). The CDR3 has 15 amino acids. V was clipped by 5 bases and J by 2 bases, with 14 bases between them. CDR1 is SGHDN and CDR2 is FVKESK in the germline V gene. CDR3 in DNA: TGTGCCAGCAGCTTCACAGGGCTTTACACAGATACGCAGTATTTT. It is translated as CASSFTGLYTDTQYF. Looking up the rest from reference TRBV14 and TRBJ2-3 gives the full variable domain: EAGVTQFPSHSVIEKGQTVTLRCDPISGHDNLYWYRRVMGKEIKFLLHFVKESKQDESGMPNNRFLAERTGGTYSTLKVQPAELEDSGVYFCASSFTGLYTDTQYFGPGTRLTVL.

CDR3 residues: CASSSLRVSSGTGNEQFF. The CDR3 nucleotides are TGCGCCAGCAGCTCCCTCCGGGTATCTAGCGGGACGGGGAATGAGCAGTTCTTC. The chain couples TRBV5-1 to TRBJ2-1; 9 bases line up with TRBD2. From germline, CDR1 is SGHRS and CDR2 YFSETQ. CDR3 size: 18 residues. The junction had 17 bases not matched to a gene; V was cut back by 3 bases and J by 7 bases. The variable domain in full, completed from reference TRBV5-1 and TRBJ2-1, reads KAGVTQTPRYLIKTRGQQVTLSCSPISGHRSVSWYQQTPGQGLQFLFEYFSETQRNKGNFPGRFSGRQFSNSRSEMNVSTLELGDSALYLCASSSLRVSSGTGNEQFFGPGTRLTVL.

This sequence joins TRBV27 and TRBJ1-1; D call uncertain. The CDR3 totals 13 residues. Trimming stripped 4 bases from V and 5 bases from J, with 11 bases between. The germline CDR1 and CDR2 sequences are MNHEY and SMNVEV (reference sequence). CDR3 DNA sequence: TGTGCCAGCAGTTCAAATTGGGCAACTGAAGCTTTCTTT. Translation gives CASSSNWATEAFF.

V is TRBV29-1 and J is TRBJ2-1, with 12 positions matching TRBD2. The CDR3 sequence is 19 residues long. In germline, CDR1 is SQVTM, CDR2 ANQGSEA. V lost 8 bases and J lost 4; bases outside the gene matches: 21. CDR3 in DNA: TGCAGCTCGCACCAACTCCTAGCGGGAGGGCTGTCCGTTTACAATGAGCAGTTCTTC. This encodes CSSHQLLAGGLSVYNEQFF.

The chain recombines TRBV6-2 or TRBV6-3 with TRBJ2-4, with a weak D call TRBD2 (6 bases). The V end was cut by 5 bases, the J end by 0 bases, with 8 bases between. CDR1 is MNHEY and CDR2 is SVGEGT in the germline V gene. The CDR3 consists of 14 residues. The CDR3 spells CASSGGLAKNIQYF. The CDR3 coding sequence is TGTGCCAGCAGTGGGGGACTAGCCAAAAACATTCAGTACTTC.

This chain links TRBV9 with TRBJ2-1; D may be TRBD2 (6 bases). Looked up from germline, CDR1 is SGDLS and CDR2 is YYNGEE. The CDR3 covers 14 residues. The V end lost 4 bases, the J end lost 4 bases, and 12 bases lay between the germline ends. The CDR3 region is CASSLGSGYNEQFF. The CDR3 DNA follows: TGTGCCAGCAGCCTCGGGAGCGGTTACAATGAGCAGTTCTTC.

CDR3 loop: CASSYNRAYEQYF. The CDR3 DNA reads TGTGCCAGCAGTTATAACAGGGCCTACGAGCAGTACTTC. The rearrangement uses TRBV6-5 and TRBJ2-7; possible D gene TRBD1, 6 bases. This CDR3 has 13 amino acids. CDR1 MNHEY and CDR2 SVGAGI come from the germline V gene. V shed 3 bases and J shed 2 bases, with 8 bases lying between them.

This clone was detected only once. The chain joins TRBV6-2 or TRBV6-3 to TRBJ1-2, with TRBD1 matching 7 bases. Germline V lookup: CDR1 MNHEY, CDR2 SVGEGT. The V and J ends lost 2 bases and 7 bases, in that order; junction bases with no gene match: 1. The CDR3 sequence is 12 residues long. The CDR3 DNA sequence: TGTGCCAGCAGTTACAGGGGGCTTGGCTACACCTTC. Amino acid sequence: CASSYRGLGYTF.